This T cell receptor beta chain was obtained from a study of cytomegalovirus exposure and HLA in healthy donors. Turning to the study itself: Prior work identified around 120 million unique TCR beta sequences in roughly 180 million T cells.

Details on this clone: Antigen: not known.

Germline lookup yields CDR1 LNHNV and CDR2 YYDKDF (reference sequence). The V segment lost 2 bases and the J segment 2 bases; nucleotides outside the gene matches: 8. This CDR3 contains 17 residues. 60 Vbeta and 13 Jbeta primers were used in PCR. In the source study's methods: In a later analysis, the count reached about 75 million unique TCR beta chains, with roughly 12 million shared. Assay used: immunoSEQ multiplex PCR; TCRdb lists only in-frame clones, some missing. The DNA was the basis for D and trimming; V, J and clone size are from that table. Of over 150,000 clones in the sample, about 70% were seen once. Study conclusions and caveats: According to a later analysis, most TCR beta chains associated with CMV appeared HLA-restricted.

The V gene is TRBV15, the J gene TRBJ2-3, with 9 bases identical to TRBD2. The receptor was derived from a woman aged 40-49 years in good health and CMV-seropositive. Sequencing used PBMCs. CDR3 amino acids: CATSRSLAGVTTDTQYF. The CDR3 nucleotides are TGTGCCACCAGCAGATCTTTAGCGGGAGTGACCACAGATACGCAGTATTTT.